Listed below are T cell receptor beta chains from one sample, sequenced in a study of T cell repertoires in cytomegalovirus infection. Which antigens these TCRs recognize remains unknown. TCRdb processed the reads anew with MiXCR; each CDR3 protein has one entry. The sample includes about half a million distinct CDR3 sequences, around a third of them seen just once. The source material was cultured PBMCs, sampled from culture after CMV antigen stimulation. These receptor sequences come from a human donor in good health (CMV status not recorded). Some clones in this sample may be carry-over from other donors' samples. Both conserved end residues are part of each CDR3. The D gene is left open where the match is weak. Clone size, where shown, is once, few, many, or a class for clones that have expanded.

V: TRBV7-9
size: -
length: 11
J: TRBJ1-1
D: -
DNA: TGTGCCAGCAGTTGGCAGCTAGAAGCTTTCTTT
CDR3: CASSWQLEAFF

V: TRBV19
size: -
length: 15
J: TRBJ1-2
D: -
DNA: TGTGCCAGTAGTAGGGGACTCCAGGTTGGGTATGGCTACACCTTC
CDR3: CASSRGLQVGYGYTF

V: TRBV20-1
size: -
length: 13
J: TRBJ1-5
D: TRBD1
DNA: TGCAGTGCCCGGGGACAGGGTGGCCAGCCCCAGCATTTT
CDR3: CSARGQGGQPQHF

V: TRBV7-2
size: many
length: 13
J: TRBJ2-3
D: TRBD2
DNA: TGTGCCAGCAGCCCAGCGGGAGGCGATACGCAGTATTTT
CDR3: CASSPAGGDTQYF

V: TRBV7-2
size: -
length: 15
J: TRBJ1-6
D: -
DNA: TGTGCCAGCAGCCGGGGGCCCGTTTATAATTCACCCCTCCACTTT
CDR3: CASSRGPVYNSPLHF

V: TRBV6-1
size: -
length: 15
J: TRBJ2-1
D: TRBD2
DNA: TGTGCCAGCAGGACTACTAGCGGGAGGGCCCATGAGCAGTTCTTC
CDR3: CASRTTSGRAHEQFF

V: TRBV7-2
size: many
length: 15
J: TRBJ2-7
D: -
DNA: TGTGCCAGCAGCTTAGTCTACGGGAATGCCTACGAGCAGTACTTC
CDR3: CASSLVYGNAYEQYF

V: TRBV12-3/TRBV12-4
size: -
length: 12
J: TRBJ1-6
D: -
DNA: TGTGCCAGCAGTTTACAAGGTTCACCCCTCCACTTT
CDR3: CASSLQGSPLHF

V: TRBV6-2/TRBV6-3
size: -
length: 14
J: TRBJ2-4
D: -
DNA: TGTGCCAGCAGTTACGCGGTAGCCAAAAACATTCAGTACTTC
CDR3: CASSYAVAKNIQYF

V: TRBV20-1
size: -
length: 16
J: TRBJ1-1
D: TRBD1
DNA: TGCAGTGCTAGAGATCCACGGGGACAGGCAAGGGCTGAAGCTTTCTTT
CDR3: CSARDPRGQARAEAFF

V: TRBV24-1
size: -
length: 14
J: TRBJ1-5
D: TRBD1
DNA: TGTGCCACCAGTTCAAGACAGGGATGGCAGCCCCAGCATTTT
CDR3: CATSSRQGWQPQHF

V: TRBV7-8
size: few
length: 18
J: TRBJ2-7
D: TRBD2
DNA: TGTGCCAGCAGCTTAGTGTCAACCCGGGAGGCCCTCTCCTACGAGCAGTACTTC
CDR3: CASSLVSTREALSYEQYF

V: TRBV19
size: -
length: 14
J: TRBJ2-1
D: TRBD2
DNA: TGTGCCAGTAGTATAACTAGCGGGAGTGATGAGCAGTTCTTC
CDR3: CASSITSGSDEQFF

V: TRBV6-6
size: -
length: 17
J: TRBJ2-1
D: TRBD2
DNA: TGTGCCAGCAGTTACGCCACGACTAGCGGGAGATGGGGGGAGCAGTTCTTC
CDR3: CASSYATTSGRWGEQFF

V: TRBV2
size: -
length: 15
J: TRBJ2-7
D: -
DNA: TGTGCCAGCAGTCCCCTGTCGGGGGTTCTGGACGAGCAGTACTTC
CDR3: CASSPLSGVLDEQYF

V: TRBV4-1
size: few
length: 14
J: TRBJ1-5
D: -
DNA: TGCGCCAGCAGCCAAAACGCCGCGGGTCAGCCCCAGCATTTT
CDR3: CASSQNAAGQPQHF

V: TRBV7-2
size: -
length: 13
J: TRBJ2-3
D: TRBD1
DNA: TGTGCCAGCAGCTCCCAGGGGGCAGATACGCAGTATTTT
CDR3: CASSSQGADTQYF

V: TRBV7-2
size: -
length: 18
J: TRBJ1-4
D: -
DNA: TGTGCCAGCAGCTTAGAAAGTCTGCGTGGGCAGACTAATGAAAAACTGTTTTTT
CDR3: CASSLESLRGQTNEKLFF

V: TRBV10-3
size: many
length: 14
J: TRBJ1-1
D: -
DNA: TGTGCCATCAGCACCGCAGGGGAGAACACTGAAGCTTTCTTT
CDR3: CAISTAGENTEAFF